These 5 T cell receptor beta chains were all obtained from the same sample, sequenced in a study of beta chain features in type 1 diabetes. No cognate antigen is known for these TCRs. Study-wide points: All four CD4+ subsets of Type 1 diabetes patients contained TCRB CDR3s that were moderately but significantly shorter.

Expressed TCRB transcripts were sequenced because the isolated RNA had all been reverse transcribed beforehand. TCRdb's copy holds only in-frame clones and misses some; the assay was immunoSEQ multiplex PCR. The sample holds under 300,000 clones, approximately 15% seen once. Sequencing was performed on naive CD4+ T cells from blood. The receptors shown here come from a man in his thirties or forties with type 1 diabetes.

This clone was observed a few times. The chain combines TRBV4-1 with TRBJ2-7; the match to TRBD2 covers 10 bases. Germline lookup yields CDR1 MGHRA and CDR2 YSYEKL. Trimming cost V 1 base and J 5 bases; bases outside gene matches: 5. The CDR3 loop spans 15 amino acids. CDR3 residues: CASSQALAGVDEQYF. The CDR3 nucleotides are TGCGCCAGCAGCCAAGCTCTAGCGGGAGTGGACGAGCAGTACTTC.

In its sample, this clone was seen a few times. This chain uses TRBV5-4 with TRBJ2-7; 7 bases match TRBD1. The CDR3 is made up of 15 amino acids. J gave up 2 bases and V 4 bases, and 9 bases lay outside the gene matches. Germline CDR1 and CDR2: SGHNT and YYREEE (reference sequence). This CDR3 is CASSRASRGTYEQYF. CDR3 nucleotides: TGTGCCAGCAGCCGAGCGTCCAGGGGGACCTACGAGCAGTACTTC.

This clone came up a few times. The chain links TRBV7-8 to TRBJ1-1; no definite D call. The germline gives CDR1 SGHVS, CDR2 FQNEAQ. Trimming removed 1 base from V and 1 base from J, with 10 bases in between. This CDR3 has 15 residues. The CDR3 sequence is CASSLVEVTNTEAFF. The CDR3 DNA is TGTGCCAGCAGCTTAGTTGAGGTAACGAACACTGAAGCTTTCTTT.

This chain uses TRBV18 with TRBJ1-5, with 7 nucleotides matching TRBD1. Per germline, CDR1 KGHSH and CDR2 LQKENI. V lost 3 bases, J lost 4 bases, and 9 bases stayed unmatched. The CDR3 extends over 16 amino acids. CDR3 DNA sequence: TGTGCCAGCTCACCTGGGACAGCAAAATCTAATCAGCCCCAGCATTTT. Translated: CASSPGTAKSNQPQHF.

The chain combines TRBV5-1 with TRBJ2-1, with 13 bases lining up with TRBD2. The germline gives CDR1 SGHRS, CDR2 YFSETQ. The CDR3 totals 16 residues. With 2 bases clipped from V and 5 bases from J, the junction kept 4 bases outside the gene matches. The CDR3 DNA reads TGCGCCAGCAGCTTACCCGGGACTAGCGGGGACAATGAGCAGTTCTTC. Protein product: CASSLPGTSGDNEQFF.